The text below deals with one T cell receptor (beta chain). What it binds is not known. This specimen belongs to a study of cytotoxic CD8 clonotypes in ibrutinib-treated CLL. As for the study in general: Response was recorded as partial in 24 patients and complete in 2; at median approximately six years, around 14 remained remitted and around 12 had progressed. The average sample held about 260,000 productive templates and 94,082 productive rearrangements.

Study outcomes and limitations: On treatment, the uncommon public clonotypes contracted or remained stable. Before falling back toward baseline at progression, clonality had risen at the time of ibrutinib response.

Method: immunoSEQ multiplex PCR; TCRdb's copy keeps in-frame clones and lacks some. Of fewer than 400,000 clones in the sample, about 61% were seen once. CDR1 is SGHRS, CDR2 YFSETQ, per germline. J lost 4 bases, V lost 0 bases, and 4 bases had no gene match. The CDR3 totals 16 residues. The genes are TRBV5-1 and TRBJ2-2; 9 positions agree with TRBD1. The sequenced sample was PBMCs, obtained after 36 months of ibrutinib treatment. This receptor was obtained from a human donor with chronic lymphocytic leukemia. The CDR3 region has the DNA TGCGCCAGCAGCTTGGGAGGACAGGGGACCACCGGGGAGCTGTTTTTT. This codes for CASSLGGQGTTGELFF.